These T cell receptor beta chains were read from a single sample in a study of cytomegalovirus exposure and HLA in healthy donors. Generated by immunoSEQ multiplex PCR, the TCRdb table keeps only in-frame clones and is missing some. The sample consists of approximately 120,000 clones, approximately 95% of them appearing once. Sequenced sample: PBMCs. These receptors came from a man aged 18-30 years in good health and CMV-seronegative. CDR3s leave out the opening cysteine and the closing phenylalanine or tryptophan. The order of the fields is J gene, V gene, D gene, CDR3 protein. The D gene is left open where the match is weak.

J gene: TRBJ1-5
V gene: TRBV28
D gene: .
CDR3 protein: ASSTYRPQH

J gene: TRBJ2-7
V gene: TRBV25-1
D gene: TRBD2
CDR3 protein: ASSEEAGVNGEQY

J gene: TRBJ2-6
V gene: TRBV4-3
D gene: .
CDR3 protein: ASSHGIGANVLT

J gene: TRBJ2-2
V gene: TRBV5-1
D gene: TRBD2
CDR3 protein: ASSRISLQLAGGLTGELF

J gene: TRBJ2-7
V gene: TRBV6-1
D gene: .
CDR3 protein: ASIPTSTRYEQY

J gene: TRBJ1-4
V gene: TRBV19
D gene: .
CDR3 protein: ASSLQVGNEKLF

J gene: TRBJ2-2
V gene: TRBV4-1
D gene: .
CDR3 protein: ASSQGPLLSGTGELF

J gene: TRBJ1-1
V gene: TRBV28
D gene: .
CDR3 protein: ASTPPGMGTEAF

J gene: TRBJ1-2
V gene: TRBV7-3
D gene: .
CDR3 protein: ASIDSSGGYT

J gene: TRBJ2-7
V gene: TRBV5-1
D gene: .
CDR3 protein: ASSQQGNEQY

J gene: TRBJ1-2
V gene: TRBV18
D gene: .
CDR3 protein: ASSPLEAGGYT

J gene: TRBJ1-2
V gene: TRBV30
D gene: TRBD1
CDR3 protein: AWSVNRGYGYT

J gene: TRBJ1-1
V gene: TRBV28
D gene: .
CDR3 protein: ASSPPRGTEAF

J gene: TRBJ2-7
V gene: TRBV5-1
D gene: TRBD2
CDR3 protein: ASSLGGGLADYEQY

J gene: TRBJ2-2
V gene: TRBV30
D gene: .
CDR3 protein: AWSTGGELF

J gene: TRBJ2-5
V gene: TRBV7-8
D gene: TRBD2
CDR3 protein: ASSLGLAGEGETQY

J gene: TRBJ2-1
V gene: TRBV5-1
D gene: TRBD2
CDR3 protein: ASNQDGLAGYNEQF

J gene: TRBJ1-3
V gene: TRBV28
D gene: TRBD1
CDR3 protein: ASSRPQGNTIY

J gene: TRBJ2-1
V gene: TRBV19
D gene: TRBD2
CDR3 protein: ASRDGLAYTNEQF

J gene: TRBJ2-7
V gene: TRBV11-3
D gene: .
CDR3 protein: ASSPEKGTYEQY